Below, 19 T cell receptor beta chains from the same sample are listed, as sequenced in a study of CD4 T cells in relation to SARS-CoV-2 and coronaviruses. Libraries were prepared by immunoSEQ multiplex PCR; TCRdb keeps only in-frame clonotypes and omits some of them. The table includes about 36,000 clones, 70% to 85% detected once. No cognate antigen is known for these TCRs. Sequencing input: memory CD4+ T cells from PBMCs, cultured in vitro. The receptors were sampled from an adult with COVID-19.

V is TRBV4-2 and J is TRBJ2-3, with D possibly being TRBD2 (6 bases). V gave up 0 bases and J gave up 2 bases, with 9 bases separating them. Per germline, CDR1 LGHNA and CDR2 YNFKEQ. There are 15 residues in the CDR3. CDR3 loop: CASSQEGTVTDTQYF. DNA of the CDR3: TGTGCCAGCAGCCAAGAAGGGACTGTCACAGATACGCAGTATTTT.

V usage is TRBV20-1 and J usage is TRBJ2-2; D unresolved. CDR1 is DFQATT, CDR2 SNEGSKA, per germline (reference sequence). V shed 4 bases and J shed 7 bases, with 13 bases lying between them. CDR3 length: 13 amino acids. CDR3: CSAIENGVGELFF. The CDR3 DNA sequence: TGCAGTGCTATTGAAAATGGGGTCGGGGAGCTGTTTTTT.

The rearrangement joins TRBV7-9 to TRBJ1-4; D is undetermined. V dropped 3 bases and J dropped 8 bases, with 4 bases sitting between them. Germline values: CDR1 SEHNR, CDR2 FQNEAQ (reference sequence). The CDR3 loop spans 11 amino acids. This chain's CDR3 is CASSLMEKLFF. The DNA of the CDR3 is TGTGCCAGCAGCTTGATGGAAAAACTGTTTTTT.

The chain joins TRBV3-1 (or the pseudogene TRBV3-2) to TRBJ2-1; 8 bases agree with TRBD2. CDR1 is LGHDT, CDR2 YNNKEL, per germline (reference sequence). The CDR3 length is 13 residues. After removal of 3 bases from V and 9 bases from J, the junction contained 4 bases not matched to a gene. CDR3 DNA: TGTGCCAGCAGCCAGGGGACTAGAGCTGAGCAGTTCTTC. Amino acid sequence: CASSQGTRAEQFF.

The chain is built from TRBV4-1 and TRBJ2-2; 8 nucleotides align to TRBD2. The trim removed 4 bases at V and 4 bases at J, leaving 14 bases unmatched. CDR3 length: 18 residues. Looked up from germline, CDR1 is MGHRA and CDR2 is YSYEKL. The CDR3 bases are TGCGCCAGCAGCCTAAAAAACAAGCTAGCGGGCCTCACCGGGGAGCTGTTTTTT. Translating it yields CASSLKNKLAGLTGELFF.

This clone turned up a few times. The chain links TRBV5-1 to TRBJ2-5; the D is unclear. Germline loops: CDR1 SGHRS, CDR2 YFSETQ. V was cut by 5 bases and J by 4 bases, with 9 bases left in between. There are 12 residues in the CDR3. The CDR3, as DNA: TGCGCCAGCAGTCAGAGTAGAGAGACCCAGTACTTC. Encoded protein: CASSQSRETQYF.

This chain joins TRBV6-4 and TRBJ1-5, with D unresolved. V lost 11 bases and J lost 1, with 6 bases in between. This CDR3 is built from 11 residues. Per the germline V gene, CDR1 is MRHNA and CDR2 is SNTAGT. The CDR3 loop reads CAPPSNQPQHF. CDR3 sequence (DNA): TGTGCCCCCCCCAGCAATCAGCCCCAGCATTTT.

This clone was counted once. The J gene is TRBJ2-6, the V gene TRBV5-1; D ambiguous. V lost 1 base to trimming and J lost 0 bases, with 8 bases between them. Germline V lookup: CDR1 SGHRS, CDR2 YFSETQ. The CDR3 runs to 16 residues. The CDR3 spells CASSLSLFSGANVLTF. The CDR3 DNA follows: TGCGCCAGCAGCTTGTCCCTGTTCTCTGGGGCCAACGTCCTGACTTTC.

CDR3 region: CASSLDRAMNTEAFF. DNA for the CDR3: TGTGCCAGCTCACTAGACAGGGCTATGAACACTGAAGCTTTCTTT. The chain links TRBV18 to TRBJ1-1; 7 bases match TRBD1. This CDR3 region has 15 residues. The germline V gene has CDR1 KGHSH and CDR2 LQKENI. Losses at the gene ends were 4 bases for V and 0 bases for J; bases not matched to a gene: 5.

V and J are TRBV11-2 and TRBJ2-7; TRBD1 is a possible D gene (6 bases). The V gene lost 2 bases and the J gene lost 6 bases, with 14 bases spanning the gap. CDR3 size: 14 residues. Germline V CDR1 and CDR2: SGHAT, FQNNGV. This chain's CDR3 is CASSLRGRGVEQYF. CDR3 DNA: TGTGCCAGCAGCTTAAGGGGCAGGGGCGTCGAGCAGTACTTC.

Here the CDR3 reads CASSRFPGQLGMNTEAFF. The CDR3 nucleotides read TGCGCCAGCAGCCGCTTCCCGGGACAGCTAGGGATGAACACTGAAGCTTTCTTT. The chain is built from TRBV4-1 and TRBJ1-1; the match to TRBD1 covers 7 bases. Trimming cost V 4 bases and J 0 bases; bases outside gene matches: 14. The germline V gene has CDR1 MGHRA and CDR2 YSYEKL. The CDR3 runs to 18 residues.

This chain links TRBV28 with TRBJ2-7; 7 nucleotides align to TRBD1. CDR3 length: 16 amino acids. Per the germline V gene, CDR1 is MDHEN and CDR2 is SYDVKM. The V and J ends lost 3 bases and 4 bases, in that order; junction bases with no gene match: 12. This CDR3 is CASSFGKTGARYEQYF. The CDR3 DNA reads TGTGCCAGCAGTTTCGGGAAAACAGGGGCGAGATACGAGCAGTACTTC.

This chain joins TRBV19 and TRBJ2-1, with 8 bases matching TRBD2. Germline values: CDR1 LNHDA, CDR2 SQIVND (reference sequence). The J segment lost 5 bases and the V segment lost 5 bases, leaving 5 bases of the junction unmatched. The CDR3 runs 14 residues. As DNA, the CDR3 is TGTGCCAGTAGTTGGGGACTAGGACACAATGAGCAGTTCTTC. Residues: CASSWGLGHNEQFF.

The CDR3 region is CAISTDSGHTQYF. The CDR3 region has the DNA TGTGCCATCAGTACAGACAGTGGCCATACGCAGTATTTT. The J gene is TRBJ2-3, the V gene TRBV10-3; maybe TRBD1 (5 bases). Germline CDR1 reads ENHRY; CDR2 reads SYGVKD. V lost 5 bases and J 7 bases, leaving 13 bases between the germline ends. This CDR3 comprises 13 residues.

This clone was detected only a few times. This chain uses TRBV6-6 with TRBJ1-6, with D unresolved. This CDR3 is 14 amino acids long. Germline CDR1 reads MNHNY; CDR2 reads SVGAGI (reference sequence). The V and J ends lost 2 bases and 10 bases respectively, with 12 bases between them. CDR3 nucleotides: TGTGCCAGCAGTTACGCGGGAAATCAGTCACCCCTCCACTTT. This encodes CASSYAGNQSPLHF.

V and J are TRBV5-6 and TRBJ2-1, with 11 bases aligning to TRBD2. CDR1 is SGHDT, CDR2 YYEEEE, per germline. The CDR3 consists of 15 residues. Trimming cost V 4 bases and J 2 bases; bases outside gene matches: 2. CDR3 bases: TGTGCCAGCAGCCGGGGACTAGCGGCCTACAATGAGCAGTTCTTC. Translated: CASSRGLAAYNEQFF.

The genes are TRBV19 and TRBJ2-7, with 7 positions matching TRBD1. CDR1 and CDR2 from the germline V gene are LNHDA and SQIVND (reference sequence). This CDR3 is 14 amino acids long. Unmatched junction bases numbered 3, after V lost 4 bases and J lost 0 bases. The CDR3 sequence: CASSTGQASYEQYF. CDR3 coding DNA: TGTGCCAGTAGTACCGGACAGGCCTCCTACGAGCAGTACTTC.

V is TRBV20-1 and J is TRBJ2-1; no firm D call. V lost 0 bases and J lost 4, with 1 base in between. Germline V gene data show CDR1 as DFQATT and CDR2 as SNEGSKA (reference sequence). This CDR3 contains 11 residues. CDR3 sequence reads: CSAREYNEQFF. The CDR3 nucleotides are TGCAGTGCTAGAGAGTACAATGAGCAGTTCTTC.

This chain joins TRBV2 and TRBJ1-5, with 8 bases fitting TRBD1. Trimming cost V 6 bases and J 4 bases; bases outside gene matches: 8. CDR1 and CDR2 from the germline V gene are SNHLY and FYNNEI. The CDR3 covers 15 residues. The chain's CDR3 is CASSRQGTGNQPQHF. As DNA, the CDR3 is TGTGCCAGCAGCCGACAGGGGACGGGGAATCAGCCCCAGCATTTT.